This entry concerns a single TCR beta chain. This sample was included in a study of graft-versus-host responses after intestinal transplantation. This CDR3 is built from 14 residues. V dropped 3 bases and J dropped 2; count of bases not matched to a gene: 3. Sequencing was performed with immunoSEQ multiplex PCR; in TCRdb, only in-frame clones are kept and a portion is missing. The repertoire holds about 9,500 clones, with over 75% as singletons. V is TRBV7-1 and J is TRBJ2-7; the match to TRBD2 covers 8 bases. Being an ORF, TRBV7-1 has a function that is uncertain. The receptor comes from a human patient who received an intestinal transplant, so some T cells may come from the graft donor. Sequences were derived from PBMCs, sampled about 250 days after intestinal transplant. The CDR3 is CASSSPGGPYEQYF. CDR3 bases: TGTGCCAGCAGCTCCCCGGGAGGGCCCTACGAGCAGTACTTC.